This T cell receptor beta chain was recovered during a study of blood T cell repertoires in COVID-19. The overall study: Some COVID-19 samples were acute and others convalescent; all came from the United States, Italy and Spain.

Germline V gives CDR1 LGHNT, CDR2 FRNRAP. V shed 6 bases and J 5 bases; nucleotides not matched to a gene: 12. The CDR3 runs to 15 residues. Enrolment of Seattle patients took place during active infection, and they were followed longitudinally. Methods used by the authors: Scientists estimated how many nucleated cells there were by amplifying reference gene primers. Clones were sequenced by immunoSEQ multiplex PCR, and TCRdb holds only the in-frame ones, with some missing. V and J calls plus clone size are reproduced from that table; the DNA served to infer D and trimming. The table lists about 430,000 clones, about 87% of them singletons.

J is TRBJ2-7 and V is TRBV12-5; 8 bases map to TRBD1. This clonotype originated in a young man with COVID-19, enrolled during active disease. The source material was peripheral blood. This CDR3 reads CASGGGQTGVDEQYF. CDR3 DNA: TGTGCTAGTGGCGGGGGCCAGACAGGGGTCGACGAGCAGTACTTC.